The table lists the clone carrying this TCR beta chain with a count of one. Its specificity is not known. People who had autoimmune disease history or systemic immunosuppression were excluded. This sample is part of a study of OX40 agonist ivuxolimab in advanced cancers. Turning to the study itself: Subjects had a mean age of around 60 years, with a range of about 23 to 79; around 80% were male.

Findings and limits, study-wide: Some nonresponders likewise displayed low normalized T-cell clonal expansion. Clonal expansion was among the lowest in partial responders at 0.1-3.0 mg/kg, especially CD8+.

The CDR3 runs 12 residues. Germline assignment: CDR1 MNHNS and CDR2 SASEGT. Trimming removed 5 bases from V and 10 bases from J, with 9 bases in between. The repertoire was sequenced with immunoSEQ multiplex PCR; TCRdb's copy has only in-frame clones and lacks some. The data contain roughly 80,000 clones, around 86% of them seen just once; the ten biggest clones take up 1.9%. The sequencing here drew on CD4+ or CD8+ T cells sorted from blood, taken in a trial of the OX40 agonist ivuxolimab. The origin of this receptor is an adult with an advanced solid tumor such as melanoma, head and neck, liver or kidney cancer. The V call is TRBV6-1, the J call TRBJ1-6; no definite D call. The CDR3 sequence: CASSRQGSPLHF. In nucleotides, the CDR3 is TGTGCCAGCAGTCGACAAGGATCACCCCTCCACTTT.